The 20 T cell receptor beta chains listed next were all sequenced from one sample in a study of OX40 agonist ivuxolimab in advanced cancers. Libraries were prepared by immunoSEQ multiplex PCR; TCRdb keeps only in-frame clonotypes and omits some of them. The repertoire includes some 80,000 clones, roughly 84% of them detected once, and more than 0.3% sits in the top ten. The sequences come from CD4+ or CD8+ T cells sorted from blood, collected in a trial of the OX40 agonist ivuxolimab. These receptors were taken from an adult with an advanced solid tumor such as melanoma, head and neck, liver or kidney cancer.

V is TRBV7-2 and J is TRBJ2-2; D may be TRBD1 (5 bases). The V gene's germline CDR1 is SGHTA and CDR2 FQGNSA. V lost 1 base and J lost 1, with 10 bases in between. The CDR3 spans 16 residues. The CDR3 region is CASSLVAGMNTGELFF. DNA for the CDR3: TGTGCCAGCAGCTTAGTCGCAGGGATGAACACCGGGGAGCTGTTTTTT.

This clone was observed a single time. This same CDR3 is encoded by further DNA sequences in the sample. J is TRBJ1-5 and V is TRBV5-1; D not certain. Looked up from germline, CDR1 is SGHRS and CDR2 is YFSETQ. Trimming pared 0 bases from V and 4 bases from J, leaving 5 bases between. The CDR3 loop spans 13 amino acids. CDR3 residues: CASSLDSNQPQHF. The CDR3 DNA follows: TGCGCCAGCAGCTTGGACAGTAATCAGCCCCAGCATTTT.

The chain is built from TRBV29-1 and TRBJ1-1, with D possibly being TRBD1 (5 bases). CDR3 length: 12 amino acids. In germline, CDR1 is SQVTM, CDR2 ANQGSEA. Trimming pared 8 bases from V and 4 bases from J, leaving 14 bases between. The CDR3 DNA reads as TGCAGCTCGGAGGGGCGGGGCACTGAAGCTTTCTTT. This codes for CSSEGRGTEAFF.

This clone has only a few counts. The CDR3 loop is CASSPTSQGTDTQYF. CDR3 DNA: TGCGCCAGCAGCCCAACATCACAGGGCACAGATACGCAGTATTTT. The rearrangement uses TRBV5-1 and TRBJ2-3; D possibly corresponds to TRBD1 (5 bases). Germline assignment: CDR1 SGHRS and CDR2 YFSETQ. CDR3 size: 15 residues. Trimming left V 4 bases short and J 1 base short, with 13 bases between.

Turning to this clone: This same CDR3 is encoded by further DNA sequences in the sample. The chain joins TRBV5-1 to TRBJ1-2; D is undetermined. CDR3 size: 12 residues. Trimming pared 0 bases from V and 8 bases from J, leaving 8 bases between. CDR1 SGHRS and CDR2 YFSETQ come from the germline V gene. The DNA of the CDR3 is TGCGCCAGCAGCTTGGAGGGTTACGGCTACACCTTC. Translating it yields CASSLEGYGYTF.

The chain uses TRBV6-1 and TRBJ1-5; D gene uncertain. Trimming took 8 bases from V and 0 from J, leaving 2 bases between them. Germline-derived CDR1 and CDR2 are MNHNS and SASEGT. This CDR3 region has 11 residues. The CDR3 nucleotides are TGTGCCAGCTGTAGCAATCAGCCCCAGCATTTT. Its protein is CASCSNQPQHF.

The J gene is TRBJ2-1, the V gene TRBV11-2, with TRBD2 as a possible D gene (7 bases). The germline CDR1 and CDR2 sequences are SGHAT and FQNNGV. CDR3 size: 15 residues. The V gene lost 4 bases and the J gene lost 0 bases, with 10 bases spanning the gap. The CDR3, as DNA: TGTGCCAGCAGCTCGGCGGGGGCCTCCTACAATGAGCAGTTCTTC. Its translation is CASSSAGASYNEQFF.

The V call is TRBV6-5, the J call TRBJ1-3; tentative D call: TRBD1 (5 bases). The ends were cut back, 6 bases at V and 0 bases at J, with 12 bases in the middle. The CDR3 is 15 amino acids. Per germline, CDR1 MNHEY and CDR2 SVGAGI. The CDR3 DNA reads as TGTGCCAGCAGCAAGGGACTGTACTCTGGAAACACCATATATTTT. Protein: CASSKGLYSGNTIYF.

V gene TRBV5-4 combines with J gene TRBJ1-4; 8 bases fit TRBD1. The CDR3 is made up of 14 amino acids. V trimming: 4 bases; J trimming: 6 bases; junction bases outside the gene matches: 5. Germline V gene lookup returns CDR1 SGHNT and CDR2 YYREEE (reference sequence). The CDR3 coding sequence is TGTGCCAGCAGCGCACAGACAGGGGATGAAAAACTGTTTTTT. Translation: CASSAQTGDEKLFF.

The chain joins TRBV19 to TRBJ1-2, with TRBD1 identical over 8 bases. The CDR3 is 14 amino acids. CDR1 and CDR2 (germline): LNHDA, SQIVND (reference sequence). The ends lost 7 bases at V and 4 bases at J; junction bases unmatched: 8. The CDR3 DNA is TGTGCCAGTACAGAGACAGGGGTCGTCTATGGCTACACCTTC. This translates into CASTETGVVYGYTF.

The chain employs TRBV14 and TRBJ2-1; the D gene is possibly TRBD2 (5 bases). The CDR3 has 14 amino acids. In germline, CDR1 is SGHDN, CDR2 FVKESK. V lost 0 bases and J 9 bases, leaving 12 bases between the germline ends. The CDR3 loop reads CASSQDLRAGEQFF. CDR3 coding DNA: TGTGCCAGCAGCCAAGATCTGAGGGCAGGTGAGCAGTTCTTC. The full variable domain, with the rest looked up from reference TRBV14 and TRBJ2-1, is EAGVTQFPSHSVIEKGQTVTLRCDPISGHDNLYWYRRVMGKEIKFLLHFVKESKQDESGMPNNRFLAERTGGTYSTLKVQPAELEDSGVYFCASSQDLRAGEQFFGPGTRLTVL.

The CDR3 nucleotides are TGTGCCATCAGTGACCGTAAGGGACTACCCGGAGGGTACAATGAGCAGTTCTTC. Protein sequence: CAISDRKGLPGGYNEQFF. V and J are TRBV10-3 and TRBJ2-1; 7 bases are shared with TRBD2. The trim removed 3 bases at V and 4 bases at J, leaving 15 bases unmatched. The CDR3 sequence is 18 residues long. Germline assignment: CDR1 ENHRY and CDR2 SYGVKD.

CDR3 loop: CASSGRGHIQYF. The CDR3 region has the DNA TGTGCCAGCAGCGGCAGGGGACACATTCAGTACTTC. This chain connects TRBV7-9 to TRBJ2-4; TRBD1 might be the D (6 bases). Germline CDR1 and CDR2: SEHNR and FQNEAQ (reference sequence). V was shortened by 5 bases and J by 8 bases, with 10 bases between the two germline ends. The CDR3 is 12 amino acids.

The chain is built from TRBV6-6 and TRBJ1-5; D gene ambiguous. V was clipped by 6 bases and J by 3 bases, with 9 bases between them. CDR3 length equals 13 residues. CDR1 MNHNY and CDR2 SVGAGI come from the germline V gene (reference sequence). The CDR3 nucleotides read TGTGCCAGCAGCCGGGAACCCAATCAGCCCCAGCATTTT. This gives the protein CASSREPNQPQHF.

The CDR3 region is CASSQDPTNTEAFF. CDR3 nucleotide sequence: TGCGCCAGCAGCCAAGATCCCACCAACACTGAAGCTTTCTTT. The chain employs TRBV4-3 and TRBJ1-1; no definite D call. Germline V lookup: CDR1 LGHNA, CDR2 YSLEER. V lost 0 bases, J lost 2 bases, and 7 bases lay in between. The CDR3 has 14 amino acids.

This clone was seen more than once but under ten times. V and J are TRBV28 and TRBJ1-2, with D possibly matching TRBD1 (5 bases). This CDR3 is built from 13 residues. Trimming took off 3 bases at V and 9 bases at J, with 14 bases between the two ends. The germline gives CDR1 MDHEN, CDR2 SYDVKM. The CDR3 loop is CASSFIQGYSYTF. The DNA for the CDR3 is TGTGCCAGCAGTTTTATCCAGGGCTACAGCTACACCTTC.

This chain joins TRBV10-3 and TRBJ2-7, with 7 bases that match TRBD1. Germline trimming cut 3 bases from V and 6 bases from J; bases unmatched to any gene: 8. Germline loops: CDR1 ENHRY, CDR2 SYGVKD. The CDR3 is 14 residues long. CDR3 in DNA: TGTGCCATCAGTGACCGACAGGGAATGCTCGAGCAGTACGTC. Its translation is CAISDRQGMLEQYV.

This CDR3 reads CSAASGEQFF. DNA of the CDR3: TGCAGTGCCGCCTCGGGTGAGCAGTTCTTC. This rearrangement joins TRBV20-1 to TRBJ2-1; no clear D gene. Per the germline V gene, CDR1 is DFQATT and CDR2 is SNEGSKA (reference sequence). There are 10 residues in the CDR3. V was trimmed by 6 bases and J by 9 bases, leaving 9 bases between them.

The CDR3 reads CASSLVESEQYF. The CDR3, as DNA: TGTGCCAGCAGCTTAGTTGAGTCCGAGCAGTACTTC. The chain employs TRBV7-9 and TRBJ2-7; D is unclear. In germline, CDR1 is SEHNR, CDR2 FQNEAQ (reference sequence). This CDR3 region has 12 residues. V was clipped by 1 base and J by 6 bases, with 7 bases between them.

The V and J genes are TRBV4-1 and TRBJ2-7; 9 bases are a match to TRBD1. The CDR3 runs to 15 residues. Losses at the gene ends were 0 bases for V and 6 bases for J; bases not matched to a gene: 6. The V gene's germline CDR1 is MGHRA and CDR2 YSYEKL. For the CDR3, the DNA is TGCGCCAGCAGCCAAGAAGGGACAGGGACAACCGAGCAGTACTTC. Protein: CASSQEGTGTTEQYF.